This T cell receptor (beta chain) comes out of a study of radiotherapy plus CTLA-4 blockade in lung cancer. Study information: Objective responses arose in approximately 17% of patients, and about 32% experienced disease control.

The protocol was immunoSEQ multiplex PCR, while the TCRdb copy is restricted to in-frame clones and leaves out a portion. In the table there are around 82,000 clones, 60% to 85% of which are singletons. The V end was cut by 0 bases, the J end by 2 bases, with 12 bases between. Germline CDR1 and CDR2: SGHKS and YYEKEE (reference sequence). This CDR3 has 15 amino acids. This clone was counted a single time. The receptor was derived from a human donor with non-small cell lung cancer whose response to radiotherapy plus ipilimumab could not be evaluated. Some clones in this sample may be carry-over from other donors' samples. Sample: peripheral blood, taken from a patient treated with radiotherapy plus ipilimumab. The genes are TRBV5-5 and TRBJ2-7; D perhaps matches TRBD2 (6 bases). CDR3 nucleotide sequence: TGTGCCAGCAGCTTGGCCCTAGGCGGGGCCTACGAGCAGTACTTC. It is translated as CASSLALGGAYEQYF.